This T cell receptor (beta chain) was captured by sequencing in a study of immune evolution from preneoplasia to lung adenocarcinoma. Study results and caveats: Top clone frequencies peaked in normal lung, apparently declining through invasive adenocarcinoma.

The V gene lost 8 bases and the J gene lost 2 bases, with 7 bases spanning the gap. The CDR3 is made up of 12 amino acids. The germline CDR1 and CDR2 sequences are MNHEY and SVGAGI. Generated by immunoSEQ multiplex PCR, the TCRdb table keeps only in-frame clones and is missing some. The data contain 5,000 or so clones, around four fifths of them singletons. H&E slides confirmed each diagnosis, reviewed by two pathologists independently. For this clone: Its antigen is undetermined.

The specimen was FFPE adjacent normal lung tissue. The chain combines TRBV6-5 with TRBJ1-5; D not certain. This clonotype was obtained from an older donor with lung adenocarcinoma. The chain's CDR3 is CASSQGNQPQHF. In DNA, the CDR3 is TGTGCCAGCTCTCAGGGCAATCAGCCCCAGCATTTT.